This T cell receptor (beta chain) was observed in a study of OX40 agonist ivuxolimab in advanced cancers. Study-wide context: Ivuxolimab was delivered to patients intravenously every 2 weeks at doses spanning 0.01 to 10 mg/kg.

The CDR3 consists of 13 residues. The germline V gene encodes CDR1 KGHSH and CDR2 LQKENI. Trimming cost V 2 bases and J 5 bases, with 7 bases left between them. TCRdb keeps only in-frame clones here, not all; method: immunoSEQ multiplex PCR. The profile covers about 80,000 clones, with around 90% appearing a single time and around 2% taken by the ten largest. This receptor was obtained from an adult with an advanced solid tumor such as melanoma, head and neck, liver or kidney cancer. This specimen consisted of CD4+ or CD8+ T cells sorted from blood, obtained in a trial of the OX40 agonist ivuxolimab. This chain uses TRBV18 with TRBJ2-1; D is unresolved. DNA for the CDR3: TGTGCCAGCTCACCAGTGGTAGACAATGAGCAGTTCTTC. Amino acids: CASSPVVDNEQFF.